This T cell receptor (beta chain) is drawn from a study of shared clonotypes between healthy human individuals. Whole-study context: CD4 naive and memory got three plates each, CD8 naive two, CD8 memory one.

Clones were read by immunoSEQ multiplex PCR, and TCRdb kept only the in-frame ones, dropping some. The sample records about 2.3 million clones, 85% to 95% being singletons. Findings of the study overall: Estimated clonotype richness was generally higher in naive than memory subsets. Shared clonotypes: roughly 5% naive CD4, approximately 3.4% naive CD8, about 2.4% memory CD4, 0.4% to 0.45% memory CD8.

For this clone: Antigen: not known.

Naive CD45RA+ and memory CD45RA-negative subsets were split from CD4+ cells. The TCR comes from a man aged 18 to 29 in good health. Some clones in this sample may be carry-over from other donors' samples. Specimen: naive CD4+ T cells from PBMCs. Subset specified: CD45RA+ positively selected.

The CDR3 bases are TGTGCCAGCAGCTTCTTTGCGGGAGAGGAGACCCAGTACTTC. Protein sequence: CASSFFAGEETQYF. This chain joins TRBV7-8 and TRBJ2-5; 7 bases line up with TRBD2. The CDR3 length is 14 residues. The germline gives CDR1 SGHVS, CDR2 FQNEAQ. J lost 5 bases, V lost 3 bases, and 6 bases had no gene match.